The 9 T cell receptor beta chains reported below all come from one sample, sequenced in a study of CD8 T cells in Susac syndrome. RNA totalling roughly 0.5 to 1 ug underwent reverse transcription with random hexamers. TCRdb independently ran MiXCR on the immunoSEQ multiplex PCR reads; one entry per CDR3 protein. The sample includes about 83,000 distinct CDR3 sequences, about 96% of them seen just once. The sequenced sample consisted of CD8+ T cells from PBMCs. Receptors originate from a human donor with Susac syndrome.

This clonotype was seen only a few times. The genes are TRBV13 and TRBJ1-2, with a weak D call TRBD1 (5 bases). V gave up 1 base and J gave up 5 bases, with 11 bases separating them. Germline V lookup: CDR1 PRHDT, CDR2 FYEKMQ (reference sequence). CDR3 length: 14 amino acids. The CDR3 DNA is TGTGCCAGCAGCTTAGTCTCAGGGAAATATGGCTACACCTTC. Its translation is CASSLVSGKYGYTF.

This chain links TRBV15 with TRBJ1-4; 8 bases fit TRBD1. J gave up 4 bases and V 5 bases, and 3 bases lay outside the gene matches. Looked up from germline, CDR1 is LNHNV and CDR2 is YYDKDF (reference sequence). There are 14 residues in the CDR3. CDR3 DNA sequence: TGTGCCACCAGCCCAGGGGGCAATAATGAAAAACTGTTTTTT. It specifies CATSPGGNNEKLFF.

The chain links TRBV5-1 to TRBJ2-6, with D hard to call. Germline values: CDR1 SGHRS, CDR2 YFSETQ. CDR3 length equals 16 residues. V lost 5 bases and J 3 bases, leaving 15 bases between the germline ends. CDR3 protein: CASSSTYMGGANVLTF. For the CDR3, the DNA is TGCGCCAGCAGTTCAACCTACATGGGTGGGGCCAACGTCCTGACTTTC.

This rearrangement joins TRBV28 to TRBJ2-3; D is uncertain. CDR1 MDHEN and CDR2 SYDVKM come from the germline V gene. The CDR3 has 14 residues. V was trimmed by 3 bases and J by 2 bases, leaving 9 bases between them. The CDR3 DNA follows: TGTGCCAGCAGTTTCCTGGCTCTCACAGATACGCAGTATTTT. It codes for CASSFLALTDTQYF.

The gene calls are TRBV13 and TRBJ2-7, with 8 bases fitting TRBD1. The germline gives CDR1 PRHDT, CDR2 FYEKMQ (reference sequence). J lost 0 bases, V lost 7 bases, and 5 bases had no gene match. The CDR3 contains 14 residues. The CDR3 here is CASTLGQGSYEQYF. The CDR3 nucleotides read TGTGCCAGCACCCTAGGACAGGGCTCCTACGAGCAGTACTTC. The complete variable domain, with remaining parts taken from reference TRBV13 and TRBJ2-7, reads AAGVIQSPRHLIKEKRETATLKCYPIPRHDTVYWYQQGPGQDPQFLISFYEKMQSDKGSIPDRFSAQQFSDYHSELNMSSLELGDSALYFCASTLGQGSYEQYFGPGTRLTVT.

The chain joins TRBV11-2 to TRBJ1-1; D uncertain. The CDR3 is 18 amino acids. The V gene's germline CDR1 is SGHAT and CDR2 FQNNGV. V was clipped by 1 base and J by 0 bases, with 18 bases between them. CDR3 protein: CASSLGYGPKALNTEAFF. DNA for the CDR3: TGTGCCAGCAGCTTAGGGTATGGGCCGAAGGCCTTGAACACTGAAGCTTTCTTT.

The rearrangement uses TRBV4-3 and TRBJ1-1; D ambiguous. This CDR3 has 13 amino acids. Trimming stripped 0 bases from V and 3 bases from J, with 5 bases between. CDR1 is LGHNA, CDR2 YSLEER, per germline. CDR3 in DNA: TGCGCCAGCAGCCAAGACACGGACACTGAAGCTTTCTTT. Translation gives CASSQDTDTEAFF.

In its sample, this clonotype was seen once. The chain has TRBV2 and TRBJ2-3; 7 bases map to TRBD1. CDR3 length equals 15 residues. Trimming cost V 6 bases and J 5 bases; bases outside gene matches: 11. Germline V gives CDR1 SNHLY, CDR2 FYNNEI. In nucleotides, the CDR3 is TGTGCCAGCAGGCACGACAGGGAATCGGAAGATACGCAGTATTTT. It encodes CASRHDRESEDTQYF.

This clonotype occurred a few times. The rearrangement uses TRBV7-9 and TRBJ2-1; D call uncertain. There are 14 residues in the CDR3. The V end was cut by 1 base, the J end by 5 bases, with 9 bases between. The germline V gene has CDR1 SEHNR and CDR2 FQNEAQ (reference sequence). The CDR3 sequence: CASSLDGIHNEQFF. As DNA, the CDR3 is TGTGCCAGCAGCTTAGATGGTATTCACAATGAGCAGTTCTTC.